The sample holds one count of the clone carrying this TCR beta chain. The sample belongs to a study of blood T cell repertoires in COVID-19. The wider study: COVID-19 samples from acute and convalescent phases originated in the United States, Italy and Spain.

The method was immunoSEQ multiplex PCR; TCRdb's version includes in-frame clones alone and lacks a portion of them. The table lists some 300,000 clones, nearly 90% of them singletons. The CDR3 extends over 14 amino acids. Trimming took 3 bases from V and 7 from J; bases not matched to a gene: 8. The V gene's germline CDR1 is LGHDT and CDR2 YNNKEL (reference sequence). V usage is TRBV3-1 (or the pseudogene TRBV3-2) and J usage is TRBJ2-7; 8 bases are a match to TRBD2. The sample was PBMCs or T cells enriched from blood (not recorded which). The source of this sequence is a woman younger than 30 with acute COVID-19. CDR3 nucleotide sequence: TGTGCCAGCAGCCAGTCAGCGGGAGTGGGAGAGCAGTACTTC. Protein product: CASSQSAGVGEQYF.